Shown below are 30 T cell receptor beta chains from a single sample sequenced in a study of OX40 agonist ivuxolimab in advanced cancers. Using immunoSEQ multiplex PCR, the repertoire was profiled, and TCRdb retains in-frame clones only, with some absent. In the table there are more than 50,000 clones, around 79% of which are singletons. The material was CD4+ or CD8+ T cells sorted from blood, obtained in a trial of the OX40 agonist ivuxolimab. These TCRs come from an adult with an advanced solid tumor such as melanoma, head and neck, liver or kidney cancer.

The chain couples TRBV18 to TRBJ2-1, with 7 bases matching TRBD1. The CDR3 is made up of 15 amino acids. Germline loops: CDR1 KGHSH, CDR2 LQKENI. V lost 3 bases to trimming and J lost 8 bases; unmatched junction nucleotides: 10. The CDR3 coding sequence is TGTGCCAGCTCACCCAGACAGGGTGGAATTTATGAGCAGTTCTTC. It translates to CASSPRQGGIYEQFF. Full variable domain (missing parts from reference TRBV18 and TRBJ2-1): NAGVMQNPRHLVRRRGQEARLRCSPMKGHSHVYWYRQLPEEGLKFMVYLQKENIIDESGMPKERFSAEFPKEGPSILRIQQVVRGDSAAYFCASSPRQGGIYEQFFGPGTRLTVL.

Worth noting for this clone: One end of the junction varies from germline; a read error may be responsible. CDR3 DNA sequence: TGTGCCACCAGCAGAGATGGGGAGGGCCCGAGGTCCCCAGCATTT. It specifies CATSRDGEGPRSPAF. The rearrangement links TRBV15 to TRBJ1-5; D gene unclear. Per the germline V gene, CDR1 is LNHNV and CDR2 is YYDKDF (reference sequence). CDR3 length: 15 residues.

This clone was recorded only once. This chain uses TRBV7-9 with TRBJ1-3, with D perhaps TRBD1 (6 bases). This CDR3 contains 13 residues. The germline CDR1 and CDR2 sequences are SEHNR and FQNEAQ (reference sequence). V lost 4 bases to trimming and J lost 4 bases, with 8 bases between them. CDR3 sequence: CASSSGAGNTIYF. As DNA, the CDR3 is TGTGCCAGCAGCTCGGGGGCCGGAAACACCATATATTTT.

The chain employs TRBV6-1 and TRBJ2-5, with D possibly being TRBD2 (6 bases). The DNA end favors TRBJ2-7, so the J call may be wrong. This CDR3 is 13 amino acids long. The germline CDR1 and CDR2 sequences are MNHNS and SASEGT. CDR3: CASSEQGGYEQYF. The CDR3 DNA reads TGTGCCAGCAGTGAACAGGGAGGCTACGAGCAGTACTTC.

This clone was detected many times. The CDR3 DNA sequence: TGTGCCAGCAGTTACGGAGCCGGCGGCTACACCTTC. Translating gives CASSYGAGGYTF. The chain recombines TRBV6-5 with TRBJ1-2, with D unclear. V dropped 2 bases and J dropped 8 bases, with 9 bases sitting between them. The CDR3 is 12 amino acids. From germline, CDR1 is MNHEY and CDR2 SVGAGI.

The V gene is TRBV2, the J gene TRBJ2-2; D is unresolved. Germline values: CDR1 SNHLY, CDR2 FYNNEI. The CDR3 spans 14 residues. Trimming removed 2 bases at V and 2 bases at J, with 6 bases between. CDR3 in DNA: TGTGCCAGCAGTGAAACTCACAACACCGGGGAGCTGTTTTTT. As protein: CASSETHNTGELFF.

A note on this clone: Other DNA sequences of this sample code for an identical CDR3. The chain employs TRBV10-3 and TRBJ2-5, with D perhaps being TRBD1 or TRBD2 (6 bases each). From germline, CDR1 is ENHRY and CDR2 SYGVKD. V was shortened by 4 bases and J by 5 bases, with 14 bases between the two germline ends. The CDR3 runs 14 residues. The CDR3 is CAISGPGARETQYF. The CDR3 DNA follows: TGTGCCATCAGTGGCCCGGGGGCGCGGGAGACCCAGTACTTC.

The chain couples TRBV6-5 to TRBJ2-7; tentatively, D is TRBD1 (6 bases). The CDR3 consists of 14 residues. Trimming left V 0 bases short and J 2 bases short, with 8 bases between. The germline V gene has CDR1 MNHEY and CDR2 SVGAGI. CDR3 nucleotide sequence: TGTGCCAGCAGTTACTCGGACAGAGCCTACGAGCAGTACTTC. As protein: CASSYSDRAYEQYF.

The V gene is TRBV29-1, the J gene TRBJ2-5; 11 bases line up with TRBD2. The germline CDR1 and CDR2 sequences are SQVTM and ANQGSEA. The CDR3 contains 13 residues. V trimming: 6 bases; J trimming: 5 bases; junction bases outside the gene matches: 5. CDR3 nucleotides: TGCAGCGTCGGACTAGCGGGTGGGGAGACCCAGTACTTC. It translates to CSVGLAGGETQYF.

V is TRBV7-8 and J is TRBJ2-1, with 8 bases matching TRBD2. CDR3 length: 16 amino acids. V shed 6 bases, J shed 7 bases, and the junction held 14 bases outside the gene matches. CDR1 and CDR2 (germline): SGHVS, FQNEAQ. CDR3 nucleotide sequence: TGTGCCAGCAGTCACGGCTCACCGGGAGGGGGGAATGAGCAGTTCTTC. This codes for CASSHGSPGGGNEQFF.

The chain is built from TRBV7-8 and TRBJ2-5, with 8 bases lining up with TRBD2. Germline V gene sequence: CDR1 SGHVS, CDR2 FQNEAQ. The ends lost 2 bases at V and 2 bases at J; junction bases unmatched: 7. This CDR3 comprises 16 residues. CDR3 sequence: CASSLSGGGSQETQYF. CDR3 nucleotide sequence: TGTGCCAGCAGCTTAAGTGGCGGGGGGTCTCAAGAGACCCAGTACTTC. Full variable domain (outside the CDR3, taken from reference TRBV7-8 and TRBJ2-5): GAGVSQSPRYKVAKRGQDVALRCDPISGHVSLFWYQQALGQGPEFLTYFQNEAQLDKSGLPSDRFFAERPEGSVSTLKIQRTQQEDSAVYLCASSLSGGGSQETQYFGPGTRLLVL.

V gene TRBV4-1 combines with J gene TRBJ1-1, with 7 positions matching TRBD1. Germline V gene data show CDR1 as MGHRA and CDR2 as YSYEKL. Trimming at V came to 2 bases and at J to 0 bases, leaving 9 bases not matched to a gene. This CDR3 is built from 17 residues. CDR3: CASSQKTRTGVNTEAFF. Here the CDR3 DNA reads TGCGCCAGCAGCCAAAAAACGCGTACAGGGGTGAACACTGAAGCTTTCTTT.

The chain links TRBV27 to TRBJ1-2, with 7 bases identical to TRBD1. Germline values: CDR1 MNHEY, CDR2 SMNVEV (reference sequence). The ends lost 6 bases at V and 4 bases at J; junction bases unmatched: 5. This CDR3 comprises 13 residues. The CDR3 nucleotides are TGTGCCAGCAGGTTGACAGGGAGCTATGGCTACACCTTC. It yields the protein CASRLTGSYGYTF.

The rearrangement uses TRBV6-5 and TRBJ2-7; D perhaps matches TRBD2 (7 bases). The V end lost 2 bases, the J end lost 5 bases, and 13 bases lay between the germline ends. The CDR3 runs to 14 residues. CDR1 and CDR2 from the germline V gene are MNHEY and SVGAGI. DNA of the CDR3: TGTGCCAGCAGTTACCAGTCGGGGGGCCACGAGCAGTACTTC. Translating it yields CASSYQSGGHEQYF.

The rearrangement links TRBV30 to TRBJ1-1; D is ambiguous. Germline CDR1 is GTSNPN and CDR2 is SVGIG (reference sequence). The CDR3 covers 13 residues. V was pared by 0 bases and J by 5 bases, with 10 bases between. For the CDR3, the DNA is TGTGCCTGGAGTGTTGGAACTCTAACTGAAGCTTTCTTT. Its translation is CAWSVGTLTEAFF.

This chain links TRBV5-1 with TRBJ2-3; TRBD1 is a possible D gene (5 bases). V lost 3 bases and J lost 1, with 9 bases in between. This CDR3 region has 14 residues. Germline V gene data show CDR1 as SGHRS and CDR2 as YFSETQ. The CDR3 DNA sequence: TGCGCCAGCAGCTCCAGACAGCGCACAGATACGCAGTATTTT. Its translation is CASSSRQRTDTQYF.

J is TRBJ2-1 and V is TRBV29-1; a weak D match, TRBD2 (7 bases). This CDR3 spans 14 amino acids. Trimming removed 4 bases from V and 10 bases from J, with 20 bases in between. In germline, CDR1 is SQVTM, CDR2 ANQGSEA. CDR3 sequence: CSVVRSGAGVEQFF. The CDR3 coding sequence is TGCAGCGTTGTTAGGTCGGGGGCGGGAGTGGAGCAGTTCTTC.

The gene calls are TRBV30 and TRBJ2-7; D remains ambiguous. Per the germline V gene, CDR1 is GTSNPN and CDR2 is SVGIG (reference sequence). This CDR3 comprises 11 residues. V dropped 1 base and J dropped 3 bases, with 4 bases sitting between them. The CDR3 region has the DNA TGTGCCTGGAGTGCCTACTACGAGCAGTACTTC. Its translation is CAWSAYYEQYF. Combining the CDR3 with reference TRBV30 and TRBJ2-7 gives the whole variable domain SQTIHQWPATLVQPVGSPLSLECTVEGTSNPNLYWYRQAAGRGLQLLFYSVGIGQISSEVPQNLSASRPQDRQFILSSKKLLLSDSGFYLCAWSAYYEQYFGPGTRLTVT.

J is TRBJ2-1 and V is TRBV5-1, with 7 bases fitting TRBD1. Germline-derived CDR1 and CDR2 are SGHRS and YFSETQ. The CDR3 contains 16 residues. Trimming removed 5 bases from V and 5 bases from J; junction bases left unmatched: 13. The CDR3 region has the DNA TGCGCCAGCAGGTATATAGGGGGCGGGTCGGACAATGAGCAGTTCTTC. Its translation: CASRYIGGGSDNEQFF.

The chain couples TRBV7-9 to TRBJ2-7; 8 bases align to TRBD1. Germline lookup yields CDR1 SEHNR and CDR2 FQNEAQ (reference sequence). The CDR3 length is 15 residues. Losses at the gene ends were 4 bases for V and 3 bases for J; bases not matched to a gene: 8. The CDR3, as DNA: TGTGCCAGCAGCTATAATTCGGGACAGGACTACGAGCAGTACTTC. The encoded protein is CASSYNSGQDYEQYF.

The chain couples TRBV11-2 to TRBJ1-1, with D uncertain. Germline loops: CDR1 SGHAT, CDR2 FQNNGV. The CDR3 is 13 residues long. The ends were cut back, 5 bases at V and 8 bases at J, with 15 bases in the middle. The chain's CDR3 is CASSQRQPVEAFF. The CDR3 region has the DNA TGTGCCAGCAGCCAAAGACAACCAGTAGAAGCTTTCTTT.

The chain combines TRBV7-9 with TRBJ1-1; D gene unclear. CDR3 length equals 14 residues. V lost 6 bases and J 1 base, leaving 12 bases between the germline ends. The germline gives CDR1 SEHNR, CDR2 FQNEAQ (reference sequence). For the CDR3, the DNA is TGTGCCAGCAGGCGTAGGGAGGAGAACACTGAAGCTTTCTTT. Translating it yields CASRRREENTEAFF. Full variable domain (remainder filled in from reference TRBV7-9 and TRBJ1-1): DTGVSQNPRHKITKRGQNVTFRCDPISEHNRLYWYRQTLGQGPEFLTYFQNEAQLEKSRLLSDRFSAERPKGSFSTLEIQRTEQGDSAMYLCASRRREENTEAFFGQGTRLTVV.

The chain uses TRBV12-2 and TRBJ2-7. TRBV12-2 is a documented pseudogene. This CDR3 contains 16 residues. The CDR3 protein is CASRREPDRLTHEQYF. The DNA of the CDR3 is TGTGCAAGTCGCCGAGAACCGGACCGTTTGACCCACGAGCAGTACTTC.

The chain couples TRBV6-1 to TRBJ2-1; 10 nucleotides line up with TRBD2. The V gene's germline CDR1 is MNHNS and CDR2 SASEGT. This CDR3 is 15 amino acids long. The trim removed 10 bases at V and 8 bases at J, leaving 14 bases unmatched. This CDR3 reads CATDPVLAGEDEQFF. The CDR3 bases are TGTGCCACCGACCCGGTCCTAGCGGGAGAGGATGAGCAGTTCTTC.

The J gene is TRBJ2-5, the V gene TRBV18, with 8 bases that match TRBD1. V lost 1 base, J lost 5 bases, and 6 bases stayed unmatched. From germline, CDR1 is KGHSH and CDR2 LQKENI. The CDR3 totals 15 residues. The CDR3, as DNA: TGTGCCAGCTCACCACAGGACAGGGCAGGGGAGACCCAGTACTTC. It specifies CASSPQDRAGETQYF. Looking up the rest from reference TRBV18 and TRBJ2-5 gives the full variable domain: NAGVMQNPRHLVRRRGQEARLRCSPMKGHSHVYWYRQLPEEGLKFMVYLQKENIIDESGMPKERFSAEFPKEGPSILRIQQVVRGDSAAYFCASSPQDRAGETQYFGPGTRLLVL.

The V and J genes are TRBV9 and TRBJ2-2; D not certain. Trimming took 1 base from V and 3 from J, leaving 7 bases between them. The germline gives CDR1 SGDLS, CDR2 YYNGEE. This CDR3 is built from 14 residues. In DNA form, the CDR3 reads TGTGCCAGCAGCGTACGCTCGGACACCGGGGAGCTGTTTTTT. It is translated as CASSVRSDTGELFF.

A note on this clone: One end of the junction fails to match germline, which may point to a read error. The chain recombines TRBV7-7 with TRBJ2-7, with a weak D call TRBD1 (5 bases). CDR1 and CDR2 from the germline V gene are SSHAT and FNYEAQ (reference sequence). The CDR3 is made up of 12 amino acids. CDR3 sequence (DNA): TGTGCTAGCAGCTTAGACAGCCACGAGCAGTACTTC. It specifies CASSLDSHEQYF.

Of note for this clone: One end of the junction is discordant with germline, which a read error may explain. This chain links TRBV11-2 with TRBJ2-7; 13 bases line up with TRBD2. Germline CDR1 reads SGHAT; CDR2 reads FQNNGV. This CDR3 region has 19 residues. The DNA of the CDR3 is TGTGCCAGCAGCTTGGCACCCAGGACTAGCGGGGGCCTCTACTACGGGCAGTACTTC. Translation gives CASSLAPRTSGGLYYGQYF.

This clone has a handful of counts. The J gene is TRBJ1-2, the V gene TRBV7-9; D remains unclear. The CDR3 runs to 15 residues. V was clipped by 5 bases and J by 1 base, with 14 bases between them. From germline, CDR1 is SEHNR and CDR2 FQNEAQ (reference sequence). The CDR3 region is CASSPRHEGNYGYTF. Written as DNA, the CDR3 is TGTGCCAGCAGCCCCCGACACGAGGGTAACTATGGCTACACCTTC.

V usage is TRBV30 and J usage is TRBJ2-3, with 8 bases that match TRBD1. The germline gives CDR1 GTSNPN, CDR2 SVGIG (reference sequence). Germline trimming cut 4 bases from V and 2 bases from J; bases unmatched to any gene: 5. The CDR3 is made up of 14 amino acids. The CDR3 DNA reads as TGTGCCTGGAATCCGGGACAGGCCACAGATACGCAGTATTTT. Residues: CAWNPGQATDTQYF.